The T cell receptor beta chain under discussion was sequenced for a study of beta chain features in type 1 diabetes. Sequencing targeted expressed TCRB transcripts, as all isolated RNA had been reverse transcribed. Regulatory, naive and central memory T cell samples averaged approximately 3.4 million reads. Repertoires were generated with immunoSEQ multiplex PCR, while TCRdb's copy carries only in-frame clones and drops some. The data contain hundreds of thousands of clones, about 71% of them singletons. The material sequenced was naive CD4+ T cells from blood. The receptor's source is a man younger than 40 in good health.

CDR3 coding DNA: TGTGCCAGCTCGGTAGCGGCAGATACGCAGTATTTT. Translated: CASSVAADTQYF. This sequence joins TRBV7-9 and TRBJ2-3, with D perhaps matching TRBD2 (6 bases). Germline CDR1 reads SEHNR; CDR2 reads FQNEAQ (reference sequence). V was pared by 8 bases and J by 4 bases, with 10 bases between. The CDR3 runs 12 residues.